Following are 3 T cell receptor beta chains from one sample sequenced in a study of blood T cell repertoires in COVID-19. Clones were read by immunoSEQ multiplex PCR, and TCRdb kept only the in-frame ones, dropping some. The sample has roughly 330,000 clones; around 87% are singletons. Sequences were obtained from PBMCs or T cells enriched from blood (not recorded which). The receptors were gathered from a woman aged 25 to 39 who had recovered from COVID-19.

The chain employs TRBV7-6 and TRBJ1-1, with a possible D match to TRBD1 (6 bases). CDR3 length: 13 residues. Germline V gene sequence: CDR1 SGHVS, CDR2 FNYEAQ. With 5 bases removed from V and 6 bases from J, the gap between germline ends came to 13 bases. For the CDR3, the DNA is TGTGCCAGCAGCCAGAAGGGGGAATCTGAAGCTTTCTTT. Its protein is CASSQKGESEAFF.

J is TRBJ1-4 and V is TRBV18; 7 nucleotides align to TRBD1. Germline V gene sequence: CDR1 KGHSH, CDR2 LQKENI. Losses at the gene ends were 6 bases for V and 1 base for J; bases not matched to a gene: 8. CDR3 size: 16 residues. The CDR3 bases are TGTGCCAGCTCGCCCCGACAGGGTGGAACTAATGAAAAACTGTTTTTT. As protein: CASSPRQGGTNEKLFF.

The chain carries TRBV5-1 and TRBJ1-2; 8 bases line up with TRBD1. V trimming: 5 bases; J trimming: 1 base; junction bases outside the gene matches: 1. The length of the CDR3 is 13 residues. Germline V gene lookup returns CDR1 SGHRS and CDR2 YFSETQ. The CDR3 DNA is TGCGCCAGCAGGGACAGGGATAACTATGGCTACACCTTC. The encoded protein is CASRDRDNYGYTF.